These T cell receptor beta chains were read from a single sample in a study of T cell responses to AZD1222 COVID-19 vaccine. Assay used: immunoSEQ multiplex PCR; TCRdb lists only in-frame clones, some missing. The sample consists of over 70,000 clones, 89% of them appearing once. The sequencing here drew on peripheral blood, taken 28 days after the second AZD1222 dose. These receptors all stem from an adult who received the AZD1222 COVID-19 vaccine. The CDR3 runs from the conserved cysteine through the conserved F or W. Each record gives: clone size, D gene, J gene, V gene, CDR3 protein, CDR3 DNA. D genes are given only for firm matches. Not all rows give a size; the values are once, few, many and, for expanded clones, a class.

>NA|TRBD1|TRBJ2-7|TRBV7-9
CASSTDRVPYEQYF
TGTGCCAGCAGCACTGACAGGGTCCCCTACGAGCAGTACTTC
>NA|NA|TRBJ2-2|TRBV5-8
CASSFGQSTGELFF
TGTGCCAGCAGCTTCGGACAGAGCACCGGGGAGCTGTTTTTT
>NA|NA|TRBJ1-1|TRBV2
CASSRQNTEAFF
TGTGCCAGCAGTCGACAGAACACTGAAGCTTTCTTT
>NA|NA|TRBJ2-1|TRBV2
CASRRRGSYNEQFF
TGTGCCAGCAGGAGAAGGGGTAGCTACAATGAGCAGTTCTTC
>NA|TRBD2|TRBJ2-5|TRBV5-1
CASAAGGQETQYF
TGCGCCAGCGCAGCGGGAGGACAAGAGACCCAGTACTTC
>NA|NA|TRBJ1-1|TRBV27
CASSLRRGTDTEAFF
TGTGCCAGCAGTTTACGACGGGGCACAGACACTGAAGCTTTCTTT
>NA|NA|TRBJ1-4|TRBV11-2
CASSSRGSAGEKLFF
TGTGCCAGCAGCTCTAGAGGGAGCGCGGGGGAAAAACTGTTTTTT
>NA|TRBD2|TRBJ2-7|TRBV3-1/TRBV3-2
CASSQEPSGGFGEQYF
TGTGCCAGCAGCCAAGAACCTAGCGGGGGTTTTGGGGAGCAGTACTTC
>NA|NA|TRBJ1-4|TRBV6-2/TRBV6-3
CASSYGQLRTNEKLFF
TGTGCCAGCAGTTACGGGCAGCTAAGAACTAATGAAAAACTGTTTTTT
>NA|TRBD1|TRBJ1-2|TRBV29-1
CSVAGGINYGYTF
TGCAGCGTTGCAGGGGGCATAAACTATGGCTACACCTTC
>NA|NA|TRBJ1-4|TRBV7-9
CASSNPGGTNEKLFF
TGTGCCAGCAGCAACCCGGGGGGCACTAATGAAAAACTGTTTTTT
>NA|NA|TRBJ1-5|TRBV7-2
CASSFRQFNQPQHF
TGTGCCAGCAGCTTCCGACAGTTCAATCAGCCCCAGCATTTT
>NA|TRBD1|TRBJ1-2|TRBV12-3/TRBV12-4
CASSSTGVHGYTF
TGTGCCAGCAGTTCGACAGGGGTGCATGGCTACACCTTC
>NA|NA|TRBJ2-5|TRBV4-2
CASSHAGAGETQYF
TGTGCCAGCAGCCACGCCGGGGCCGGGGAGACCCAGTACTTC
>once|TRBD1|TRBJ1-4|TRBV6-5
CASSQQGANEKLFF
TGTGCCAGCAGTCAACAGGGGGCTAATGAAAAACTGTTTTTT
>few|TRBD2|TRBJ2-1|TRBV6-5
CASKPGLAANEQFF
TGTGCCAGCAAACCGGGACTAGCAGCGAATGAGCAGTTCTTC
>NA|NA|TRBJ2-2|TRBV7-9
CASSLKGPTGELFF
TGTGCCAGCAGCTTAAAGGGGCCCACCGGGGAGCTGTTTTTT
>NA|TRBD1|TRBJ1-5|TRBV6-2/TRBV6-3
CASSYVLGQGPNQPQHF
TGTGCCAGCAGTTACGTCCTTGGACAGGGACCCAATCAGCCCCAGCATTTT
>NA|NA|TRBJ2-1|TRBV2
CASSEYGNNEQFF
TGTGCCAGCAGTGAGTACGGTAACAATGAGCAGTTCTTC
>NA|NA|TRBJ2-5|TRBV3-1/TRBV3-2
CASSQEGQLQETQYF
TGTGCCAGCAGCCAAGAAGGCCAGCTCCAAGAGACCCAGTACTTC
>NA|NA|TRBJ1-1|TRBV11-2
CASSPWGGEAFF
TGTGCCAGCAGCCCTTGGGGGGGCGAAGCTTTCTTT
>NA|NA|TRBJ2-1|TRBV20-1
CSAGNEQFF
TGCAGTGCGGGCAATGAGCAGTTCTTC
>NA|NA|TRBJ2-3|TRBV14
CASSPWTLKDTQYF
TGTGCCAGCAGCCCTTGGACCTTAAAAGATACGCAGTATTTT
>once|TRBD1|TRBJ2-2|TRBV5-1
CASSLGTGVGELFF
TGCGCCAGCAGCTTGGGGACAGGGGTCGGGGAGCTGTTTTTT
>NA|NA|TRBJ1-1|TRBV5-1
CASSLAGSEVTEAFF
TGCGCCAGCAGCTTGGCAGGGTCCGAGGTCACTGAAGCTTTCTTT
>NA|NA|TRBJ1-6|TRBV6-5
CASNPRDRGLSPLHF
TGTGCCAGCAACCCCCGGGATCGAGGGCTTTCACCCCTCCACTTT
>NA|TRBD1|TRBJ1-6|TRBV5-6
CASSPGQGVSPLHF
TGTGCCAGCAGCCCGGGACAGGGAGTTTCACCCCTCCACTTT
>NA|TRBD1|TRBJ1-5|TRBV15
CATSPGQGHNQPQHF
TGTGCCACCAGTCCGGGACAGGGACACAATCAGCCCCAGCATTTT
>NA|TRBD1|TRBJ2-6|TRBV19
CASSHTGTGFFSGANVLTF
TGTGCCAGTAGTCATACCGGGACAGGATTTTTCTCTGGGGCCAACGTCCTGACTTTC
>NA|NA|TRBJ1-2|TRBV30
CAWSVGQARRGYGYTF
TGTGCCTGGAGTGTAGGCCAGGCAAGACGTGGCTATGGCTACACCTTC
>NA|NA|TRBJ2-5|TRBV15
CATSRDQASETQYF
TGTGCCACCAGCAGAGACCAAGCATCGGAGACCCAGTACTTC
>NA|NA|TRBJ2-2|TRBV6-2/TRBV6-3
CASSYVGAGTGELFF
TGTGCCAGCAGTTACGTGGGGGCCGGCACCGGGGAGCTGTTTTTT
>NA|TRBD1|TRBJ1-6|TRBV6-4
CASSQTGGFNSPLHF
TGTGCCAGCAGTCAGACAGGGGGCTTTAATTCACCCCTCCACTTT
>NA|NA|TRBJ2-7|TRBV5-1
CASSSGGEQYF
TGCGCCAGCAGCTCAGGGGGGGAGCAGTACTTC
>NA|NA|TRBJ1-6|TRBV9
CASTLGSGFNSPLHF
TGTGCCAGCACCTTAGGGTCTGGGTTCAATTCACCCCTCCACTTT